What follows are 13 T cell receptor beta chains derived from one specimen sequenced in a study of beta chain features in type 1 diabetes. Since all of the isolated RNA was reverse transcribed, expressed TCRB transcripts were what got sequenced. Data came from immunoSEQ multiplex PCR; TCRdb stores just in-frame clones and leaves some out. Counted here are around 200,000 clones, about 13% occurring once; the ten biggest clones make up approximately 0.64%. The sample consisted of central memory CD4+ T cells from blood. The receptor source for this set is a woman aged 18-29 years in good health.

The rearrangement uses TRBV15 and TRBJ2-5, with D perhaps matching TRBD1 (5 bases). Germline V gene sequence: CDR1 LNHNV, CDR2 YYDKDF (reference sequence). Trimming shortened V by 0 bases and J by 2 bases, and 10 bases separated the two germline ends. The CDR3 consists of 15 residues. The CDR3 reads CATSRDLGRQETQYF. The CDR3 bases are TGTGCCACCAGCAGAGATCTGGGGCGGCAAGAGACCCAGTACTTC.

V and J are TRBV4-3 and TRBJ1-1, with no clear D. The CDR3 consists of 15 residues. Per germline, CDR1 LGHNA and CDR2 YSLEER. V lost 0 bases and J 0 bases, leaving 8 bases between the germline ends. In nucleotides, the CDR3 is TGCGCCAGCAGCCAAGAGCCGGTCATGAACACTGAAGCTTTCTTT. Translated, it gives CASSQEPVMNTEAFF.

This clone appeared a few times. The CDR3 nucleotides are TGTGCCAGCAGCCTACAGGGAAGGCACACTGAAGCTTTCTTT. This encodes CASSLQGRHTEAFF. The gene calls are TRBV7-9 and TRBJ1-1, with D possibly being TRBD1 (6 bases). CDR1 and CDR2 from the germline V gene are SEHNR and FQNEAQ (reference sequence). The CDR3 loop spans 14 amino acids. The ends were cut back, 5 bases at V and 3 bases at J, with 13 bases in the middle.

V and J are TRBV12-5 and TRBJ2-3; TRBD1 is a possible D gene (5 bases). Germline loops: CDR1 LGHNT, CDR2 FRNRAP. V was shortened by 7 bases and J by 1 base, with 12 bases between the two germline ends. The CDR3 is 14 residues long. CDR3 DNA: TGTGCTAGTGTGCAGGGCTCACGCACAGATACGCAGTATTTT. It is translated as CASVQGSRTDTQYF.

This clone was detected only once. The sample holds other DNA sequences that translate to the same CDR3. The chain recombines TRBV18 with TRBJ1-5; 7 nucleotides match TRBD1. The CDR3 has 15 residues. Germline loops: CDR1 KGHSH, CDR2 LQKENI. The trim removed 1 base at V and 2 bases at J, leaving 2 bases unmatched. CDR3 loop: CASSPQGAGNQPQHF. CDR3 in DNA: TGTGCCAGCTCACCACAGGGGGCTGGCAATCAGCCCCAGCATTTT.

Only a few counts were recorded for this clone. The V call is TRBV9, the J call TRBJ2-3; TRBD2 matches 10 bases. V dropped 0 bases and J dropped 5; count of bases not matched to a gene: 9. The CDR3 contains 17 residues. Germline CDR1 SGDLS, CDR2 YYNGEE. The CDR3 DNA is TGTGCCAGCAGCGTAGGGACTAGCGGCCCAGAGGGAGATACGCAGTATTTT. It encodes CASSVGTSGPEGDTQYF.

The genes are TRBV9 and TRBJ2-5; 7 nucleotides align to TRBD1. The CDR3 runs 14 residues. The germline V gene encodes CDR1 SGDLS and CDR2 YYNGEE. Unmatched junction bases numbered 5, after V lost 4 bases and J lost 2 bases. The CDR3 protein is CASSFRQGQETQYF. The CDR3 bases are TGTGCCAGCAGCTTCAGACAGGGTCAAGAGACCCAGTACTTC.

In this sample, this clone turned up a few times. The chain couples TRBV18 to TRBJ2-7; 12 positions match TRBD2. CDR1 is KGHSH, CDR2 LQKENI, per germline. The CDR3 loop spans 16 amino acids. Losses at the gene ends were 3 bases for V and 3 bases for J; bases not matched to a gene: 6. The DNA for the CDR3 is TGTGCCAGCTCACCTCTGACTAGCGGGAGTAACTACGAGCAGTACTTC. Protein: CASSPLTSGSNYEQYF.

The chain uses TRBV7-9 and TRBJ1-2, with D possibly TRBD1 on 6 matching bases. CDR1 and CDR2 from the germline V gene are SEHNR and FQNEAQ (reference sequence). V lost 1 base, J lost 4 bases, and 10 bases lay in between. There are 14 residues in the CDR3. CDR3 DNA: TGTGCCAGCAGCTTAGACAGGGTCCCCTATGGCTACACCTTC. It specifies CASSLDRVPYGYTF.

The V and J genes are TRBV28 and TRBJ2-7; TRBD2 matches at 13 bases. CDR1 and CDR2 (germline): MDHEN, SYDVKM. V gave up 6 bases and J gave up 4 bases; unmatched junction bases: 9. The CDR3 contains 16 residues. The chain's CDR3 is CASRLGLAGALYEQYF. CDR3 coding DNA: TGTGCCAGCAGACTTGGACTAGCGGGAGCTTTGTACGAGCAGTACTTC.

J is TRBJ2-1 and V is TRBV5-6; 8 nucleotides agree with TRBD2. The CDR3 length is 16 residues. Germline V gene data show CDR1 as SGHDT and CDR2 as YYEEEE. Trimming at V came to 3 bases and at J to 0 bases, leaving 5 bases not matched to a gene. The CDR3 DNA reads TGTGCCAGCAGCTCCTTAGCGGGGCGCTCCTACAATGAGCAGTTCTTC. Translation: CASSSLAGRSYNEQFF.

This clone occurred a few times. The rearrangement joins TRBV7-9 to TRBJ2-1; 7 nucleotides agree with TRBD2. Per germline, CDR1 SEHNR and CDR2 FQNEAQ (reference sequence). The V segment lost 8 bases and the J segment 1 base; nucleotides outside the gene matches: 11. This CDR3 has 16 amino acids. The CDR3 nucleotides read TGTGCCAGCGACTTACGGGAGGAGCGGTCCTACAATGAGCAGTTCTTC. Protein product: CASDLREERSYNEQFF.

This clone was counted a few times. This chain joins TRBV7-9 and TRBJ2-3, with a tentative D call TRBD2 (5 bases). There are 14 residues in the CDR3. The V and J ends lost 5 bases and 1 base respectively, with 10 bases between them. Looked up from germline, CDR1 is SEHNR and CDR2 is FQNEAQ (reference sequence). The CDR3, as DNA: TGTGCCAGCAGCCCAAGCGGAGGCACAGATACGCAGTATTTT. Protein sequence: CASSPSGGTDTQYF.